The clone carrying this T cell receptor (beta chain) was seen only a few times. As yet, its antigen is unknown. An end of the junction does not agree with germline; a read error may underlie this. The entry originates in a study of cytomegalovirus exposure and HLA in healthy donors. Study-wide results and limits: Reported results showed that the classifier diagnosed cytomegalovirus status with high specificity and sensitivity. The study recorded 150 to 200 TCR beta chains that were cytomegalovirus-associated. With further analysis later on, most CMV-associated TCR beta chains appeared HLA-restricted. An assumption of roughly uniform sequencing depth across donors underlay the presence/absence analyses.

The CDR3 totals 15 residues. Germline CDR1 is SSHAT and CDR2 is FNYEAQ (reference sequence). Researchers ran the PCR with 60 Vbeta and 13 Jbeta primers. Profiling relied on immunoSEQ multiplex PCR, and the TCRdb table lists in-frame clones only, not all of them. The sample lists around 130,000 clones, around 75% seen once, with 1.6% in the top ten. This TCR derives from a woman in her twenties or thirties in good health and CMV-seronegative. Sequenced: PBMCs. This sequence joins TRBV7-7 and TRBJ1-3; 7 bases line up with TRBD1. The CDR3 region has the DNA TGTGCTAGCAGCTTAGCAGGGGGCTCTGGAAACACCATATATTTT. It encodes CASSLAGGSGNTIYF.